This T cell receptor beta chain comes out of a study of blood T cell repertoires in COVID-19. Study context: Specimens from acute and convalescent COVID-19 originated in the United States, Italy and Spain.

The CDR3 runs 12 residues. Trimming pared 3 bases from V and 7 bases from J, leaving 7 bases between. From germline, CDR1 is SEHNR and CDR2 FQNEAQ (reference sequence). This table comes from immunoSEQ multiplex PCR, and its TCRdb copy is limited to in-frame clones, with some not included. The table has around 130,000 clones, around nine tenths seen once. The sequence derives from a woman aged 50 to 60 with acute or convalescent COVID-19. Sequencing was carried out using peripheral blood. V gene TRBV7-9 combines with J gene TRBJ2-1; D not resolved. The CDR3 here is CASSLQRNEQFF. DNA for the CDR3: TGTGCCAGCAGCTTGCAGAGGAATGAGCAGTTCTTC.